Each of the 18 T cell receptor beta chains below was sequenced from the same sample in a study of blood T cell repertoires in COVID-19. TCRdb's table, derived via immunoSEQ multiplex PCR, lists solely in-frame clones and lacks some. The repertoire has 35,000 to 45,000 clones, approximately 84% of them found once; the top ten carry 13%. Sequenced: peripheral blood. These receptors were obtained from a woman aged 70-85 years in a cohort sampled during active COVID-19.

The chain has TRBV21-1 and TRBJ2-7; the table's D call of TRBD2 was not tested on the DNA. TRBV21-1 is a recognized pseudogene. The CDR3 contains 15 residues. The CDR3 DNA is TGTGCCAGCAGCAAAGGGGCGGGAGGGCCAGGGTGGCAGTACTTC. Residues: CASSKGAGGPGWQYF.

As concerns this clone: One end of the junction fails to match germline, which may point to a read error. The chain joins TRBV7-6 to TRBJ1-2, with a tentative D call TRBD1 (5 bases). Germline values: CDR1 SGHVS, CDR2 FNYEAQ. CDR3 size: 15 residues. CDR3 loop: CASSQARASNHGYTF. The DNA for the CDR3 is TGTGCCAGCAGCCAAGCCAGGGCTTCTAACCATGGCTACACCTTC.

The chain recombines TRBV24-1 with TRBJ2-3, with a tentative D call TRBD1 (6 bases). This CDR3 spans 16 amino acids. Per the germline V gene, CDR1 is KGHDR and CDR2 is SFDVKD. V lost 3 bases to trimming and J lost 3 bases, with 15 bases between them. CDR3 bases: TGTGCCACCAGTGATAAGGCAGGGGATTTTACAGATACGCAGTATTTT. This encodes CATSDKAGDFTDTQYF.

There are a few counts of this clone. V gene TRBV7-9 combines with J gene TRBJ1-1; 7 nucleotides line up with TRBD1. Germline V gives CDR1 SEHNR, CDR2 FQNEAQ (reference sequence). The CDR3 sequence is 12 residues long. Unmatched junction bases numbered 8, after V lost 5 bases and J lost 11 bases. The CDR3 loop is CASSPTGFGAFF. CDR3 DNA: TGTGCCAGCAGCCCGACAGGGTTTGGTGCTTTCTTT.

The rearrangement joins TRBV6-5 to TRBJ1-2; D not certain. Between the trimmed V and J ends, which lost 5 bases and 8 bases, there was a span of 18 bases. The CDR3 runs to 14 residues. Germline loops: CDR1 MNHEY, CDR2 SVGAGI. The CDR3 loop reads CASSPDPLGGGYTF. The CDR3 region has the DNA TGTGCCAGCAGTCCCGACCCCCTGGGAGGGGGCTACACCTTC.

V is TRBV5-1 and J is TRBJ2-1; D is perhaps TRBD2 (5 bases). The V and J ends lost 0 bases and 2 bases respectively, with 12 bases between them. Germline V gene data show CDR1 as SGHRS and CDR2 as YFSETQ. The CDR3 covers 16 residues. The CDR3 sequence: CASSLGGWPPYNEQFF. DNA for the CDR3: TGCGCCAGCAGCTTGGGAGGGTGGCCCCCCTACAATGAGCAGTTCTTC.

The chain couples TRBV30 to TRBJ1-5; D unclear. CDR1 and CDR2 from the germline V gene are GTSNPN and SVGIG (reference sequence). The CDR3 sequence is 13 residues long. Between the trimmed V and J ends, which lost 3 bases and 3 bases, there was a span of 9 bases. DNA of the CDR3: TGTGCCTGGAGCGGGTCCCTCAATCAGCCCCAGCATTTT. Amino acids: CAWSGSLNQPQHF.

The chain recombines TRBV27 with TRBJ2-2; D is perhaps TRBD1 (5 bases). The CDR3 length is 14 residues. V lost 5 bases and J lost 3, with 10 bases in between. CDR1 MNHEY and CDR2 SMNVEV come from the germline V gene (reference sequence). CDR3: CASSRTTDTGELFF. As DNA, the CDR3 is TGTGCCAGCAGTAGGACAACTGACACCGGGGAGCTGTTTTTT.

The J gene is TRBJ2-7, the V gene TRBV30; 13 bases line up with TRBD2. The V gene's germline CDR1 is GTSNPN and CDR2 SVGIG (reference sequence). V was clipped by 3 bases and J by 2 bases; unmatched bases: 4. CDR3 size: 15 residues. The CDR3 is CAWREGLAGTYEQYF. The CDR3 DNA follows: TGTGCCTGGAGGGAGGGACTAGCGGGAACCTACGAGCAGTACTTC. The full variable domain, its missing parts supplied by reference TRBV30 and TRBJ2-7, is SQTIHQWPATLVQPVGSPLSLECTVEGTSNPNLYWYRQAAGRGLQLLFYSVGIGQISSEVPQNLSASRPQDRQFILSSKKLLLSDSGFYLCAWREGLAGTYEQYFGPGTRLTVT.

This clone was found a few times. The chain uses TRBV7-2 and TRBJ2-2; D possibly corresponds to TRBD2 (5 bases). CDR3 length: 14 residues. Germline V gene data show CDR1 as SGHTA and CDR2 as FQGNSA. V dropped 1 base and J dropped 5 bases, with 8 bases sitting between them. DNA of the CDR3: TGTGCCAGCAGCTTAGGAGGGAGAACCGGGGAGCTGTTTTTT. Translating it yields CASSLGGRTGELFF.

There are many counts of this clone. The rearrangement links TRBV27 to TRBJ2-2; a possible D gene is TRBD1 (6 bases). The germline V gene has CDR1 MNHEY and CDR2 SMNVEV (reference sequence). V was trimmed by 7 bases and J by 0 bases, leaving 15 bases between them. This CDR3 region has 16 residues. The CDR3 is CASTKGQQPNTGELFF. The CDR3 nucleotides are TGTGCCAGCACAAAGGGACAACAGCCGAACACCGGGGAGCTGTTTTTT.

The gene calls are TRBV9 and TRBJ2-1, with 10 bases that match TRBD2. The CDR3 is 19 residues long. Germline CDR1 and CDR2: SGDLS and YYNGEE. V trimming: 0 bases; J trimming: 0 bases; junction bases outside the gene matches: 9. The CDR3 is CASSVDGKSSGSSYNEQFF. CDR3 in DNA: TGTGCCAGCAGCGTAGATGGGAAGTCTAGCGGGAGCTCCTACAATGAGCAGTTCTTC. Full variable domain (rest looked up from reference TRBV9 and TRBJ2-1): DSGVTQTPKHLITATGQRVTLRCSPRSGDLSVYWYQQSLDQGLQFLIQYYNGEERAKGNILERFSAQQFPDLHSELNLSSLELGDSALYFCASSVDGKSSGSSYNEQFFGPGTRLTVL.

This clone has just a few counts. V is TRBV3-1 (or the pseudogene TRBV3-2) and J is TRBJ2-7; the match to TRBD2 covers 8 bases. V shed 4 bases, J shed 4 bases, and the junction held 6 bases outside the gene matches. CDR1 and CDR2 from the germline V gene are LGHDT and YNNKEL (reference sequence). This CDR3 spans 14 amino acids. CDR3 DNA sequence: TGTGCCAGCAGCCCCCCCGCGGGGGGATACGAGCAGTACTTC. It codes for CASSPPAGGYEQYF.

The chain uses TRBV14 and TRBJ2-6, with 10 bases fitting TRBD1. Germline-derived CDR1 and CDR2 are SGHDN and FVKESK. The CDR3 length is 17 residues. V was clipped by 3 bases and J by 0 bases; unmatched bases: 2. The CDR3 sequence is CASSHGTGVSGANVLTF. In DNA, the CDR3 is TGTGCCAGCAGCCATGGGACAGGGGTCTCTGGGGCCAACGTCCTGACTTTC. The variable domain in full, with the rest retrieved from reference TRBV14 and TRBJ2-6, is EAGVTQFPSHSVIEKGQTVTLRCDPISGHDNLYWYRRVMGKEIKFLLHFVKESKQDESGMPNNRFLAERTGGTYSTLKVQPAELEDSGVYFCASSHGTGVSGANVLTFGAGSRLTVL.

CDR3 sequence reads: CASSPADRGYEQYF. The CDR3 bases are TGCGCCAGCAGCCCCGCGGACAGGGGGTACGAGCAGTACTTC. This rearrangement joins TRBV5-1 to TRBJ2-7; 10 bases map to TRBD1. Germline V gene sequence: CDR1 SGHRS, CDR2 YFSETQ. The CDR3 is 14 residues long. V lost 4 bases, J lost 4 bases, and 5 bases stayed unmatched. Variable domain in full (rest from reference TRBV5-1 and TRBJ2-7): KAGVTQTPRYLIKTRGQQVTLSCSPISGHRSVSWYQQTPGQGLQFLFEYFSETQRNKGNFPGRFSGRQFSNSRSEMNVSTLELGDSALYLCASSPADRGYEQYFGPGTRLTVT.

The chain carries TRBV6-5 and TRBJ2-2, with a possible D match to TRBD1 (5 bases). Trimming stripped 5 bases from V and 0 bases from J, with 10 bases between. This CDR3 spans 15 amino acids. Germline CDR1 is MNHEY and CDR2 is SVGAGI. CDR3 bases: TGTGCCAGCAGTCCAGGGTACTCGAACACCGGGGAGCTGTTTTTT. Translated: CASSPGYSNTGELFF.

This clone was seen a few times. The chain carries TRBV6-5 and TRBJ2-1; tentative D call: TRBD1 (6 bases). The CDR3 runs 14 residues. Germline CDR1 reads MNHEY; CDR2 reads SVGAGI. With 2 bases removed from V and 7 bases from J, the gap between germline ends came to 12 bases. The CDR3 loop is CASSYADRENEQFF. For the CDR3, the DNA is TGTGCCAGCAGTTACGCGGACAGAGAAAATGAGCAGTTCTTC.

V gene TRBV20-1 combines with J gene TRBJ2-5; D possibly corresponds to TRBD2 (5 bases). This CDR3 region has 12 residues. Deletions cut 3 bases from V and 3 bases from J, with 8 bases between. Germline CDR1 and CDR2: DFQATT and SNEGSKA (reference sequence). CDR3 nucleotides: TGCAGTGCTAGTCGGGAAGAAGAGACCCAGTACTTC. The encoded protein is CSASREEETQYF.